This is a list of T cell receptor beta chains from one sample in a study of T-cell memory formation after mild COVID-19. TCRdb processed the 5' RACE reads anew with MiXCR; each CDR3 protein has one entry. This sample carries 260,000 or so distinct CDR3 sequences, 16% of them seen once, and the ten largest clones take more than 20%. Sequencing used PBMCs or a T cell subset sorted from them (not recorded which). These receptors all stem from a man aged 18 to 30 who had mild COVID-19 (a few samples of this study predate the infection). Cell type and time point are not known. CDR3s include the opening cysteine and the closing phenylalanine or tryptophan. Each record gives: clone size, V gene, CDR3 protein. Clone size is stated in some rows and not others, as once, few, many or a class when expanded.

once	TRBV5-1	CASSSLGSDTEAFF
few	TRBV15	CATSRDPTVGAGTGELFF
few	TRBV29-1	CSVVAQRANYEQYF
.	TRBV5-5	CASSPWTGPNEKLFF
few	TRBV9	CASSVAPRDYGYTF
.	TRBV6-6	CASSQLGNIQYF
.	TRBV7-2	CASSLTRTAQYF
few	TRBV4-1	CASSLTTGVRLAAKNIQYF
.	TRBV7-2	CASSFGQGKNIQYF
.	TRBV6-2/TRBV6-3	CAISPRIGEGTDTQYF
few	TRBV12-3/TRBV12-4	CASSDRDRVGTDTQYF
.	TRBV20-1	CSARDAGREGNQPQHF
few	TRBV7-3	CASSLKGEGVGAGRQYF
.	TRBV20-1	CSARDSLDTQYF
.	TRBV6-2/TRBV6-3	CASSYRAGTIYGYTF
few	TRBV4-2	CASSHGGQGNSPLHF
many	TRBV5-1	CASSLGTAQETQYF
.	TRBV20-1	CSASGGGPLSTDTQYF
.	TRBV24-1	CATSDSGTGGETQYF
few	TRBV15	CATSNPGSPSGNTIYF
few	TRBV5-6	CASSQRQGAQYF
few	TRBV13	CASSRTGTVIPGELFF
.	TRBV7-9	CASSPWDRGNTEAFF
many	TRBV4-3	CASSQDRRNTIYF
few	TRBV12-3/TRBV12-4	CASSRGRYEQYF
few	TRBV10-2	CASRTGQRSTQYF
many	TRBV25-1	CASSGRDRAGNTIYF
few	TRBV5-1	CASSLRVAGELFF
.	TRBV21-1	CASSKGEGACGANVLTF
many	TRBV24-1	CATSDGVAEAFF
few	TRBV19	CASSIVGTDTQYF
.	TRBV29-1	CSIRTGNQPQHF
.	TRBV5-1	CASSFQEGETQYF
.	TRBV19	CASSIFPGSPGANVLTF
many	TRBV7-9	CASSPRTRETVYNEQFF
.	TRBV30	CAWSVQQFNEKLFF
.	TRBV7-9	CASSPRRGDTIYF
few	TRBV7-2	CASSLYGGGDEQFF
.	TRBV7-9	CASSGERRGGGETQYF
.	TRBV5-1	CASSLAAGENGYTF
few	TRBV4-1	CASSGTGAFAGELFF
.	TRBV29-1	CSVGKGAYGYTF
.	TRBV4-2	CASSQDQGAFF
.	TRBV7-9	CASSFTGTGYEQYF
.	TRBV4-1	CASSQKLVSETQYF
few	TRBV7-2	CASSFFSGGTEAFF
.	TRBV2	CASRVGSSSYNSPLHF
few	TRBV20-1	CSPRASGNSPLHF
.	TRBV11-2	CASSLVGRGAGADTQYF
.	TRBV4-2	CASSYATGAGAMNTEAFF
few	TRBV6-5	CASRPLRGVNQPQHF
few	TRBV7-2	CASSFPGQLSNTEAFF
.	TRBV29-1	CSVAVRGLETQYF
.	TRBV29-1	CSVGAGLYEQYF
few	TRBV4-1	CASSQGRLNTEAFF